The table lists the clone carrying this T cell receptor (beta chain) with a few counts. Its antigen is unknown. This sample is part of a study of T-cell memory formation after mild COVID-19. Study-wide results and limits: Contracting CD4+ clones were located mainly in CM and EM, and CD8+ clones in EMRA.

V was pared by 8 bases and J by 0 bases, with 14 bases between. The CDR3 length is 15 residues. Germline V gene sequence: CDR1 LGHNT, CDR2 FRNRAP. TCRdb processed the 5' RACE reads anew with MiXCR; each CDR3 protein has one entry. The sample yields 350,000 to 500,000 distinct CDR3 sequences, about 22% seen once. The origin of this receptor is an adult woman who had mild COVID-19 (a few samples of this study predate the infection). Cell type and time point are not known. Material: PBMCs or a T cell subset sorted from them (not recorded which). The rearrangement links TRBV12-5 to TRBJ2-1; tentative D call: TRBD1 (5 bases). The CDR3 region is CASLGHFSSYNEQFF. CDR3 in DNA: TGTGCTAGTTTGGGGCACTTCAGCTCCTACAATGAGCAGTTCTTC.